The next 17 T cell receptor beta chains were all read from a single sample in a study of T cells after yellow fever vaccination (dated by TCRdb to the late 2010s). The treatment or condition tag for this specimen amounts to: live attenuated yellow fever vaccine strain. The library was generated by 5' RACE. The instrument was an Illumina HiSeq 2500. In-frame beta chains were kept once TCRdb had trimmed the public reads at Q25 with fastp and called clones with MiXCR. Rows merge per CDR3 protein into single entries with the most common DNA and genes. This sample is represented by roughly 120,000 distinct CDR3 sequences; around 7.4% of them were singletons. The ten biggest clones cover about 2.7% of the sample. The material sequenced was CD4+ T cells sorted from PBMCs, taken approximately 11 days after the first yellow fever vaccination. The receptors were sampled from a young man who received the YFV17D yellow fever vaccine.

With regard to this clonotype: A junction end diverges from the germline sequence, so it may reflect a read error. The J gene is TRBJ1-1, the V gene TRBV2, with 8 bases aligning to TRBD1. The length of the CDR3 is 19 residues. CDR1 is SNHLY, CDR2 FYNNEI, per germline. In DNA, the CDR3 is TGTACCAGCAGCCCACAGCTTCGCAGGGGGCTTGACGTGAACACTGAAGCTTTCTTT. Encoded protein: CTSSPQLRRGLDVNTEAFF.

This clonotype was detected many times. The CDR3 nucleotides read TGTGCCAGCAGTTTTAATGCAGGGACTGAAGCTTTCTTT. Translation: CASSFNAGTEAFF. The chain links TRBV12-3 or TRBV12-4 to TRBJ1-1; D may be TRBD1 (5 bases). CDR3 length: 13 amino acids. Trimming left V 3 bases short and J 5 bases short, with 10 bases between.

This sequence joins TRBV12-3 or TRBV12-4 and TRBJ2-1; 12 nucleotides agree with TRBD2. The CDR3 consists of 17 residues. The J segment lost 5 bases and the V segment lost 5 bases, leaving 10 bases of the junction unmatched. CDR3 sequence reads: CASSRTSGALLNNEQFF. The CDR3 coding sequence is TGTGCCAGCAGTAGGACTAGCGGGGCACTTTTAAACAATGAGCAGTTCTTC.

This clonotype was seen at least ten times. This chain uses TRBV5-1 with TRBJ2-1, with 8 positions matching TRBD1. CDR3 length: 16 amino acids. Losses at the gene ends were 3 bases for V and 0 bases for J; bases not matched to a gene: 5. Germline CDR1 and CDR2: SGHRS and YFSETQ. Written as DNA, the CDR3 is TGCGCCAGCAGCTCACAGGGGGTTTTCTCCTACAATGAGCAGTTCTTC. Its protein is CASSSQGVFSYNEQFF. Full variable domain (missing parts from reference TRBV5-1 and TRBJ2-1): KAGVTQTPRYLIKTRGQQVTLSCSPISGHRSVSWYQQTPGQGLQFLFEYFSETQRNKGNFPGRFSGRQFSNSRSEMNVSTLELGDSALYLCASSSQGVFSYNEQFFGPGTRLTVL.

Ten or more counts support this clonotype. V is TRBV9 and J is TRBJ2-3; TRBD2 matches at 7 bases. Germline CDR1 is SGDLS and CDR2 is YYNGEE. The CDR3 extends over 15 amino acids. V lost 4 bases, J lost 1 base, and 6 bases stayed unmatched. The CDR3 DNA sequence: TGTGCCAGCAGCAAAGGAGCGGGGCGCACAGATACGCAGTATTTT. Translated: CASSKGAGRTDTQYF.

Comments on this clonotype: A junction boundary mismatches the germline segment, possibly from a read error. The chain links TRBV12-3 or TRBV12-4 to TRBJ2-1; 10 bases match TRBD2. The CDR3 runs to 19 residues. CDR3 loop: CACSLALRGLAGAYNEQFF. The CDR3 nucleotides are TGTGCCTGCAGTTTAGCGCTAAGGGGGCTAGCGGGAGCCTACAATGAGCAGTTCTTC.

This clonotype was recorded at least ten times. The rearrangement joins TRBV11-2 to TRBJ2-3; D remains ambiguous. CDR1 is SGHAT and CDR2 is FQNNGV in the germline V gene. The CDR3 has 15 amino acids. Trimming removed 1 base at V and 1 base at J, with 9 bases between. The CDR3 protein is CASSLVNLRTDTQYF. The DNA for the CDR3 is TGTGCCAGCAGCTTAGTAAATCTTCGCACAGATACGCAGTATTTT.

Ten or more counts support this clonotype. The chain links TRBV3-1 to TRBJ2-1; no firm D call. Between the trimmed V and J ends, which lost 1 base and 2 bases, there was a span of 9 bases. The CDR3 is 15 amino acids. Germline loops: CDR1 LGHDT, CDR2 YNNKEL (reference sequence). CDR3 amino acids: CASSQGWAPYNEQFF. The CDR3 DNA is TGTGCCAGCAGCCAAGGTTGGGCCCCCTACAATGAGCAGTTCTTC.

At least ten counts were recorded for this clonotype. This chain joins TRBV7-2 and TRBJ2-1; D gene ambiguous. The germline CDR1 and CDR2 sequences are SGHTA and FQGNSA. V was shortened by 1 base and J by 8 bases, with 12 bases between the two germline ends. The CDR3 is 14 amino acids. In DNA form, the CDR3 reads TGTGCCAGCAGCTTAGTCCTCGTCCCCGATGAGCAGTTCTTC. The encoded protein is CASSLVLVPDEQFF. Full variable domain (missing parts from reference TRBV7-2 and TRBJ2-1): GAGVSQSPSNKVTEKGKDVELRCDPISGHTALYWYRQSLGQGLEFLIYFQGNSAPDKSGLPSDRFSAERTGGSVSTLTIQRTQQEDSAVYLCASSLVLVPDEQFFGPGTRLTVL.

The table lists this clonotype with many counts. V and J are TRBV7-2 and TRBJ2-3, with TRBD2 matching over 9 bases. Germline V lookup: CDR1 SGHTA, CDR2 FQGNSA. There are 15 residues in the CDR3. The junction had 4 bases not matched to a gene; V was cut back by 0 bases and J by 6 bases. The CDR3 bases are TGTGCCAGCAGCTTAGCAGCGGGGGGTGCGGATACGCAGTATTTT. Translation gives CASSLAAGGADTQYF.

This clonotype was picked up a small number of times. The chain uses TRBV3-1 and TRBJ1-5; 8 positions agree with TRBD1. J gave up 7 bases and V 4 bases, and 9 bases lay outside the gene matches. This CDR3 contains 15 residues. Germline V gives CDR1 LGHDT, CDR2 YNNKEL (reference sequence). CDR3 nucleotide sequence: TGTGCCAGCAGCCCCGGAACAGGGGGACGGCAGCCCCAGCATTTT. It yields the protein CASSPGTGGRQPQHF.

This clonotype was found many times. The CDR3 DNA sequence: TGCGCCAGCAGCCAAGATCTTGGCACAGATACGCAGTATTTT. Translation gives CASSQDLGTDTQYF. The chain recombines TRBV4-3 with TRBJ2-3, with no clear D. With 0 bases removed from V and 1 base from J, the gap between germline ends came to 5 bases. This CDR3 comprises 14 residues. The germline V gene encodes CDR1 LGHNA and CDR2 YSLEER.

This clonotype was found many times. CDR3 sequence reads: CASRQAHQETQYF. The CDR3, as DNA: TGTGCCAGCAGGCAGGCTCACCAAGAGACCCAGTACTTC. This rearrangement joins TRBV12-3 or TRBV12-4 to TRBJ2-5; D not resolved. CDR3 length: 13 residues. Trimming took 6 bases from V and 0 from J, leaving 8 bases between them.

This clonotype was observed many times. The J gene is TRBJ2-4, the V gene TRBV7-2; TRBD1 agrees at 7 bases. The germline V gene encodes CDR1 SGHTA and CDR2 FQGNSA. J gave up 9 bases and V 5 bases, and 4 bases lay outside the gene matches. The CDR3 runs 12 residues. The CDR3 region is CASSADRRIQYF. The CDR3 DNA reads as TGTGCCAGCAGCGCGGACAGGCGCATTCAGTACTTC.

This clonotype has a handful of counts. This chain links TRBV5-4 with TRBJ2-5; tentative D call: TRBD2 (6 bases). Trimming removed 0 bases at V and 4 bases at J, with 10 bases between. Germline CDR1 SGHNT, CDR2 YYREEE (reference sequence). This CDR3 contains 14 residues. CDR3 residues: CASSLGLAAETQYF. The CDR3 bases are TGTGCCAGCAGCTTGGGATTAGCGGCAGAGACCCAGTACTTC. The full variable domain, completed using reference TRBV5-4 and TRBJ2-5, is ETGVTQSPTHLIKTRGQQVTLRCSSQSGHNTVSWYQQALGQGPQFIFQYYREEENGRGNFPPRFSGLQFPNYSSELNVNALELDDSALYLCASSLGLAAETQYFGPGTRLLVL.

At least ten counts were recorded for this clonotype. The chain is built from TRBV7-9 and TRBJ2-7; unclear D gene. CDR1 and CDR2 from the germline V gene are SEHNR and FQNEAQ (reference sequence). V shed 7 bases and J shed 0 bases, with 16 bases lying between them. The CDR3 is made up of 15 amino acids. The CDR3 spells CASTRIGLSSYEQYF. The DNA of the CDR3 is TGTGCCAGCACTAGAATCGGGCTTAGCTCCTACGAGCAGTACTTC. The complete variable domain, with remaining parts taken from reference TRBV7-9 and TRBJ2-7, reads DTGVSQNPRHKITKRGQNVTFRCDPISEHNRLYWYRQTLGQGPEFLTYFQNEAQLEKSRLLSDRFSAERPKGSFSTLEIQRTEQGDSAMYLCASTRIGLSSYEQYFGPGTRLTVT.

In its sample, this clonotype was seen a few times. The V call is TRBV5-1, the J call TRBJ2-3; TRBD1 might be the D (5 bases). The CDR3 spans 16 residues. The V end lost 0 bases, the J end lost 2 bases, and 13 bases lay between the germline ends. The germline V gene has CDR1 SGHRS and CDR2 YFSETQ. CDR3 coding DNA: TGCGCCAGCAGCTTGGCCGTGGCGGACAACACAGATACGCAGTATTTT. The encoded protein is CASSLAVADNTDTQYF. Drawing the rest from reference TRBV5-1 and TRBJ2-3, the complete variable domain is KAGVTQTPRYLIKTRGQQVTLSCSPISGHRSVSWYQQTPGQGLQFLFEYFSETQRNKGNFPGRFSGRQFSNSRSEMNVSTLELGDSALYLCASSLAVADNTDTQYFGPGTRLTVL.